These 29 T cell receptor beta chains were sequenced from one sample in a study of blood T cell repertoires in COVID-19. Clones were sequenced by immunoSEQ multiplex PCR, and TCRdb holds only the in-frame ones, with some missing. The table records 11,000 to 15,000 clones, 80% to 90% of them present only once. Sequencing used peripheral blood. These receptors came from a man in his fifties or sixties with active COVID-19.

The chain recombines TRBV19 with TRBJ2-1; D is unresolved. The ends were cut back, 4 bases at V and 6 bases at J, with 10 bases in the middle. The CDR3 is made up of 13 amino acids. Germline CDR1 and CDR2: LNHDA and SQIVND (reference sequence). CDR3 sequence: CASSNGGTNEQFF. Written as DNA, the CDR3 is TGTGCCAGTAGTAACGGCGGCACCAATGAGCAGTTCTTC. The whole variable domain, filled in from reference TRBV19 and TRBJ2-1, reads DGGITQSPKYLFRKEGQNVTLSCEQNLNHDAMYWYRQDPGQGLRLIYYSQIVNDFQKGDIAEGYSVSREKKESFPLTVTSAQKNPTAFYLCASSNGGTNEQFFGPGTRLTVL.

CDR3 coding DNA: TGTGCCAGCAGCCAATTTAACAGGGGATCTCACGAGCAGTACTTC. This sequence encodes CASSQFNRGSHEQYF. This chain connects TRBV3-1 (or the pseudogene TRBV3-2) to TRBJ2-7; 7 bases agree with TRBD1. Trimming at V came to 2 bases and at J to 5 bases, leaving 9 bases not matched to a gene. This CDR3 has 15 amino acids. The germline gives CDR1 LGHDT, CDR2 YNNKEL (reference sequence).

In DNA form, the CDR3 reads TGTGCCAGCAGCTTAGGACAGGGGGAACGTGAGACCCAGTACTTC. Amino acids: CASSLGQGERETQYF. The V gene is TRBV7-9, the J gene TRBJ2-5, with 9 bases lining up with TRBD1. After removal of 1 base from V and 5 bases from J, the junction contained 5 bases not matched to a gene. CDR3 length: 15 residues. From germline, CDR1 is SEHNR and CDR2 FQNEAQ (reference sequence).

The chain couples TRBV28 to TRBJ1-1; tentatively, D is TRBD1 (5 bases). V shed 3 bases and J shed 2 bases, with 10 bases lying between them. The CDR3 has 14 amino acids. Germline loops: CDR1 MDHEN, CDR2 SYDVKM. CDR3 sequence reads: CASSFLDRNTEAFF. For the CDR3, the DNA is TGTGCCAGCAGTTTCCTAGACAGAAACACTGAAGCTTTCTTT. Complete variable domain (other parts from reference TRBV28 and TRBJ1-1): DVKVTQSSRYLVKRTGEKVFLECVQDMDHENMFWYRQDPGLGLRLIYFSYDVKMKEKGDIPEGYSVSREKKERFSLILESASTNQTSMYLCASSFLDRNTEAFFGQGTRLTVV.

The gene calls are TRBV6-1 and TRBJ1-2; tentatively, D is TRBD1 (5 bases). In germline, CDR1 is MNHNS, CDR2 SASEGT. This CDR3 is 16 amino acids long. With 4 bases removed from V and 4 bases from J, the gap between germline ends came to 19 bases. The CDR3 loop reads CASSVLLRGGAYGYTF. The CDR3 DNA reads TGTGCCAGCAGTGTCCTCTTGCGGGGGGGTGCCTATGGCTACACCTTC.

V is TRBV28 and J is TRBJ1-1; 7 positions agree with TRBD1. With 5 bases clipped from V and 0 bases from J, the junction kept 6 bases outside the gene matches. The CDR3 runs 15 residues. Germline-derived CDR1 and CDR2 are MDHEN and SYDVKM. The CDR3 DNA reads as TGTGCCAGCAGTAAGCCGACAGGGCTGAACACTGAAGCTTTCTTT. Amino acid sequence: CASSKPTGLNTEAFF.

The gene calls are TRBV24-1 and TRBJ2-3; the D is unclear. Germline V gene sequence: CDR1 KGHDR, CDR2 SFDVKD. V was cut by 6 bases and J by 3 bases, with 3 bases left in between. The CDR3 extends over 11 amino acids. Written as DNA, the CDR3 is TGTGCCACCAGTCAGACAGATACGCAGTATTTT. Translated: CATSQTDTQYF.

In its sample, this clone was seen once. The rearrangement joins TRBV19 to TRBJ1-3; D call uncertain. This CDR3 is built from 13 residues. V dropped 3 bases and J dropped 0 bases, with 3 bases sitting between them. Germline V lookup: CDR1 LNHDA, CDR2 SQIVND (reference sequence). CDR3 residues: CASSMSSGNTIYF. The DNA of the CDR3 is TGTGCCAGTAGTATGAGCTCTGGAAACACCATATATTTT.

This chain links TRBV28 with TRBJ1-2; D not certain. Germline CDR1 MDHEN, CDR2 SYDVKM. Trimming pared 0 bases from V and 6 bases from J, leaving 14 bases between. The CDR3 runs 15 residues. The CDR3 region has the DNA TGTGCCAGCAGTTTATGGGGAGACCTGATGGATGGCTACACCTTC. Translating it yields CASSLWGDLMDGYTF.

This chain links TRBV7-6 with TRBJ2-7; possibly TRBD1 for D (5 bases). The CDR3 runs to 15 residues. Trimming cost V 0 bases and J 3 bases, with 12 bases left between them. The V gene's germline CDR1 is SGHVS and CDR2 FNYEAQ. In DNA, the CDR3 is TGTGCCAGCAGCTTAGCGAGCGACAGCCGCTACGAGCAGTACTTC. Translating it yields CASSLASDSRYEQYF.

The rearrangement uses TRBV27 and TRBJ2-1, with D perhaps matching TRBD2 (5 bases). CDR3 length: 14 residues. Germline assignment: CDR1 MNHEY and CDR2 SMNVEV (reference sequence). Trimming removed 2 bases at V and 4 bases at J, with 9 bases between. This CDR3 is CASSLLGGYNEQFF. CDR3 DNA: TGTGCCAGCAGTTTACTTGGCGGGTACAATGAGCAGTTCTTC.

This clone was seen only once. This chain links TRBV7-9 with TRBJ2-1; 7 nucleotides align to TRBD2. Germline lookup yields CDR1 SEHNR and CDR2 FQNEAQ (reference sequence). V was clipped by 5 bases and J by 5 bases; unmatched bases: 12. CDR3 length: 16 residues. The CDR3 protein is CASSPRGSGVNNEQFF. The CDR3 region has the DNA TGTGCCAGCAGCCCCCGGGGGAGCGGGGTGAACAATGAGCAGTTCTTC.

The chain joins TRBV7-9 to TRBJ1-2, with D unresolved. CDR1 is SEHNR and CDR2 is FQNEAQ in the germline V gene (reference sequence). There are 14 residues in the CDR3. The ends were cut back, 0 bases at V and 4 bases at J, with 9 bases in the middle. In nucleotides, the CDR3 is TGTGCCAGCAGCTTAGCCAGATCGGGCTATGGCTACACCTTC. Amino acids: CASSLARSGYGYTF.

The chain is built from TRBV7-2 and TRBJ1-1, with no clear D. The CDR3 has 15 residues. Germline CDR1 reads SGHTA; CDR2 reads FQGNSA. Trimming left V 5 bases short and J 0 bases short, with 13 bases between. The CDR3 region is CASSPGGRLNTEAFF. DNA of the CDR3: TGTGCCAGCAGCCCAGGAGGCAGGTTGAACACTGAAGCTTTCTTT.

The chain carries TRBV19 and TRBJ1-2, with 8 bases lining up with TRBD1. After removal of 4 bases from V and 6 bases from J, the junction contained 4 bases not matched to a gene. The CDR3 totals 13 residues. Per germline, CDR1 LNHDA and CDR2 SQIVND (reference sequence). CDR3: CASSTDRGNGYTF. For the CDR3, the DNA is TGTGCCAGTAGTACCGACAGGGGCAATGGCTACACCTTC. The variable domain in full, completed from reference TRBV19 and TRBJ1-2, reads DGGITQSPKYLFRKEGQNVTLSCEQNLNHDAMYWYRQDPGQGLRLIYYSQIVNDFQKGDIAEGYSVSREKKESFPLTVTSAQKNPTAFYLCASSTDRGNGYTFGSGTRLTVV.

In DNA, the CDR3 is TGTGCCAGCAGCGAGGACAGGGGGTATCTTTACGAGCAGTACTTC. It is translated as CASSEDRGYLYEQYF. The V and J genes are TRBV11-2 and TRBJ2-7; TRBD1 aligns across 10 bases. Germline V CDR1 and CDR2: SGHAT, FQNNGV. This CDR3 has 15 residues. V dropped 5 bases and J dropped 4; count of bases not matched to a gene: 8.

The chain links TRBV7-2 to TRBJ2-3, with D tentatively TRBD2 (6 bases). The germline gives CDR1 SGHTA, CDR2 FQGNSA. V gave up 1 base and J gave up 2 bases, with 13 bases separating them. The CDR3 is 16 residues long. CDR3 sequence reads: CASSLVGASATDTQYF. CDR3 in DNA: TGTGCCAGCAGCTTAGTTGGGGCTAGCGCCACAGATACGCAGTATTTT.

The V gene is TRBV29-1, the J gene TRBJ1-1, with TRBD1 as a possible D gene (5 bases). Germline V lookup: CDR1 SQVTM, CDR2 ANQGSEA. This CDR3 comprises 11 residues. Trimming cost V 4 bases and J 5 bases, with 8 bases left between them. CDR3: CSVARATEAFF. CDR3 DNA sequence: TGCAGCGTTGCCAGGGCGACTGAAGCTTTCTTT.

The rearrangement uses TRBV7-2 and TRBJ1-4; no firm D call. Germline CDR1 is SGHTA and CDR2 is FQGNSA. V lost 2 bases and J 0 bases, leaving 13 bases between the germline ends. This CDR3 region has 17 residues. The CDR3 protein is CASSLRWQSATNEKLFF. The CDR3 region has the DNA TGTGCCAGCAGCTTAAGATGGCAGTCTGCAACTAATGAAAAACTGTTTTTT.

This clone was seen more than once but under ten times. The chain recombines TRBV6-2 or TRBV6-3 with TRBJ1-5; perhaps TRBD1 as D (5 bases). The CDR3 contains 15 residues. V was cut by 5 bases and J by 2 bases, with 13 bases left in between. Germline CDR1 is MNHEY and CDR2 is SVGEGT. The CDR3 DNA follows: TGTGCCAGCAGTAGCGGGACTAGGGGCAATCAGCCCCAGCATTTT. Translation: CASSSGTRGNQPQHF.

This clone was counted once. The rearrangement joins TRBV6-2 or TRBV6-3 to TRBJ2-4, with 11 bases aligning to TRBD1. Germline V CDR1 and CDR2: MNHEY, SVGEGT. The junction had 4 bases not matched to a gene; V was cut back by 3 bases and J by 6 bases. The CDR3 totals 15 residues. In DNA, the CDR3 is TGTGCCAGCAGTTATGGGGGACAGGGGGGAAACATTCAGTACTTC. Residues: CASSYGGQGGNIQYF.

The CDR3 loop is CASSQNLGNQPQHF. CDR3 coding DNA: TGTGCCAGCAGCCAAAACTTGGGCAATCAGCCCCAGCATTTT. The rearrangement links TRBV7-2 to TRBJ1-5; D not certain. Germline CDR1 SGHTA, CDR2 FQGNSA. The CDR3 is 14 residues long. V was pared by 5 bases and J by 2 bases, with 10 bases between.

The chain links TRBV16 to TRBJ2-3; 7 nucleotides match TRBD1. Trimming cost V 2 bases and J 3 bases; bases outside gene matches: 5. The CDR3 spans 15 residues. Germline V gene sequence: CDR1 KGHSY, CDR2 FQNENV. CDR3 sequence reads: CASSQQGVRTDTQYF. In DNA, the CDR3 is TGTGCCAGCAGCCAACAGGGGGTAAGGACAGATACGCAGTATTTT. The full variable domain, its missing parts supplied by reference TRBV16 and TRBJ2-3, is GEEVAQTPKHLVRGEGQKAKLYCAPIKGHSYVFWYQQVLKNEFKFLISFQNENVFDETGMPKERFSAKCLPNSPCSLEIQATKLEDSAVYFCASSQQGVRTDTQYFGPGTRLTVL.

This chain connects TRBV28 to TRBJ1-1; TRBD1 matches 9 bases. Germline-derived CDR1 and CDR2 are MDHEN and SYDVKM. Losses at the gene ends were 5 bases for V and 0 bases for J; bases not matched to a gene: 4. The CDR3 is made up of 15 amino acids. CDR3 sequence (DNA): TGTGCCAGCAGTCAATGGACAGGGGTGAACACTGAAGCTTTCTTT. Translated: CASSQWTGVNTEAFF.

V gene TRBV30 combines with J gene TRBJ2-7; D might be TRBD1 (6 bases). This CDR3 region has 13 residues. Deletions cut 4 bases from V and 0 bases from J, with 10 bases between. Looked up from germline, CDR1 is GTSNPN and CDR2 is SVGIG (reference sequence). The CDR3 nucleotides read TGTGCCTGGACTCGACAGGCCTCCTACGAGCAGTACTTC. It yields the protein CAWTRQASYEQYF.

The chain has TRBV7-9 and TRBJ2-2, with TRBD2 matching over 13 bases. J gave up 4 bases and V 4 bases, and 3 bases lay outside the gene matches. Per germline, CDR1 SEHNR and CDR2 FQNEAQ (reference sequence). The length of the CDR3 is 16 residues. CDR3 amino acids: CASSSRTSGSTGELFF. DNA of the CDR3: TGTGCCAGCAGCTCCCGGACTAGCGGGAGCACCGGGGAGCTGTTTTTT.

The chain combines TRBV9 with TRBJ1-1, with D unresolved. The CDR3 is 13 residues long. With 1 base removed from V and 0 bases from J, the gap between germline ends came to 4 bases. Germline CDR1 reads SGDLS; CDR2 reads YYNGEE. The CDR3 DNA follows: TGTGCCAGCAGCGTACATCTGAACACTGAAGCTTTCTTT. Encoded protein: CASSVHLNTEAFF.

The V gene is TRBV10-3, the J gene TRBJ2-3, with D perhaps TRBD1 (6 bases). The V gene lost 4 bases and the J gene lost 6 bases, with 11 bases spanning the gap. Germline CDR1 is ENHRY and CDR2 is SYGVKD. This CDR3 comprises 13 residues. In DNA form, the CDR3 reads TGTGCCATCAGTGGACCACAGGGTGATACGCAGTATTTT. Encoded protein: CAISGPQGDTQYF.

The chain couples TRBV6-1 to TRBJ2-6; TRBD2 matches at 15 bases. The CDR3 spans 19 residues. V shed 4 bases, J shed 4 bases, and the junction held 8 bases outside the gene matches. Looked up from germline, CDR1 is MNHNS and CDR2 is SASEGT. The CDR3 is CASSGGLAGGPIGANVLTF. In DNA, the CDR3 is TGTGCCAGCAGTGGCGGACTAGCGGGAGGGCCTATAGGGGCCAACGTCCTGACTTTC.